The 2 T cell receptor beta chains below all came from one sample that was sequenced in a study of regulatory T cells in long-lasting Graves disease. Sequencing libraries for TCR beta were prepared with iRepertoire HTBI primers and Arm-PCR of CDR3 regions. TCRdb re-derived calls from the multiplex PCR reads in MiXCR, one entry per CDR3 protein. The sample records about 400,000 distinct CDR3 sequences, 20% to 25% being singletons. The time point denotes: persistent/refractory GD, antithyroid drugs over 5 years with positive TRAb. From PBMCs, RNA was extracted and then used to make the TCR library. The specimen comprised peripheral blood mononuclear cells (PBMCs), sampled when the disease was refractory, from a patient treated with antithyroid drugs. These receptors came from a female donor with Graves disease.

This sequence joins TRBV20-1 and TRBJ2-7; D is unclear. Germline lookup yields CDR1 DFQATT and CDR2 SNEGSKA (reference sequence). Trimming cost V 3 bases and J 6 bases, with 6 bases left between them. The CDR3 runs to 10 residues. CDR3 protein: CSASLGEQYF. Here the CDR3 DNA reads TGCAGTGCTAGTCTCGGCGAGCAGTACTTC.

This clonotype was seen more than once but under ten times. The chain links TRBV29-1 to TRBJ2-1; a weak D match, TRBD1 (6 bases). The CDR3 runs to 12 residues. Germline CDR1 is SQVTM and CDR2 is ANQGSEA. Trimming took off 7 bases at V and 8 bases at J, with 15 bases between the two ends. CDR3 amino acids: CSANEGVDEQFF. The CDR3 nucleotides are TGCAGCGCCAATGAGGGGGTGGATGAGCAGTTCTTC.